This T cell receptor beta chain emerged from a study of response to subunit inactivated influenza vaccine. The CDR3 sequence is 14 residues long. The germline gives CDR1 SGHDN, CDR2 FVKESK. The V end lost 1 base, the J end lost 2 bases, and 9 bases lay between the germline ends. Using its own MiXCR run on the RT-PCR reads, TCRdb lists one record per CDR3 protein. The table includes 290,000 or so distinct CDR3 sequences, roughly 20% detected once. This chain links TRBV14 with TRBJ2-7; D possibly corresponds to TRBD2 (5 bases). This TCR came from a man between 50 and 69 years old who received an inactivated influenza vaccine. Here the sequenced sample was PBMCs from blood, taken approximately 20 months after vaccination. CDR3 in amino acids: CASSQGTPPYEQYF. The CDR3 region has the DNA TGTGCCAGCAGCCAAGGGACTCCCCCCTACGAGCAGTACTTC.